Each of the 2 T cell receptor beta chains below was sequenced from the same sample in a study of T cells in Graves' hyperthyroidism and ophthalmopathy. Template material for amplifying TCR beta CDR3 regions consisted of RNA transcripts. An initial round of RT-PCR targeting the TCR CDR3 relied on the HTBI primer set. TCRdb re-analysed the multiplex PCR reads in MiXCR, keeping a single row per CDR3 protein. The data show 450,000 to 700,000 distinct CDR3 sequences, around 42% seen once. Specimen: peripheral blood or thyroid tissue (not recorded which). The receptors here all came from a woman aged 18 to 35 with Graves' hyperthyroidism.

Comment on this clonotype: The conserved phenylalanine or tryptophan is not found at the CDR3 terminus, so this likely reflects a read error. No DNA is shown, since the ends of the CDR3 on it are uncertain; the CDR3 is the one TCRdb lists. This CDR3 reads CASSSLSAGTG. The rearrangement joins TRBV7-2 to TRBJ1-3. The CDR3 is 11 amino acids long, termini counted. Per the germline V gene, CDR1 is SGHTA and CDR2 is FQGNSA.

This clonotype showed up many times. The CDR3 is CASSVSPLQGYEQYF. The CDR3 DNA follows: TGTGCCAGCAGCGTATCGCCCCTTCAAGGGTACGAGCAGTACTTC. The chain carries TRBV9 and TRBJ2-7; D gene unclear. In germline, CDR1 is SGDLS, CDR2 YYNGEE. V shed 1 base and J shed 4 bases, with 15 bases lying between them. The CDR3 has 15 residues.